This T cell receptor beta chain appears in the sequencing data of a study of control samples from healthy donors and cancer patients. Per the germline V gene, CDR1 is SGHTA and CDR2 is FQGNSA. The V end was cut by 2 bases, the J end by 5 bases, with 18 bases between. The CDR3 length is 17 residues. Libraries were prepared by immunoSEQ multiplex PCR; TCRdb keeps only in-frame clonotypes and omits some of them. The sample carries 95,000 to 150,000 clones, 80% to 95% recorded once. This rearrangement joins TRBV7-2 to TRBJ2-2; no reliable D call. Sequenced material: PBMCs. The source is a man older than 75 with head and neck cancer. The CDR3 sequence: CASSLPTRGLKTGELFF. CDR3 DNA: TGTGCCAGCAGCTTACCAACCCGAGGCCTAAAGACCGGGGAGCTGTTTTTT.